This T cell receptor (beta chain) was identified during a study of regulatory T cells in long-lasting Graves disease. Study results and caveats: Newly diagnosed Graves' patients exceeded persistent ones in TCR diversity.

Time point denoted: newly diagnosed GD, antithyroid drugs for less than 3 months. Preparation of the TCR library used RNA extracted from PBMCs. This clonotype has more than one count but fewer than ten. Its target is unknown. The germline CDR1 and CDR2 sequences are SGDLS and YYNGEE. After removal of 0 bases from V and 10 bases from J, the junction contained 9 bases not matched to a gene. The CDR3 extends over 16 amino acids. The authors built TCR beta libraries using iRepertoire HTBI primers and Arm-PCR of CDR3 regions. TCRdb re-called the multiplex PCR reads with MiXCR, one entry per CDR3 protein. The sample holds more than 450,000 distinct CDR3 sequences, around 16% seen once. A further study also used this sample, focusing on T cells in Graves' hyperthyroidism and ophthalmopathy.

The clonotype originates from a man between 35 and 55 years old with Graves disease. The chain carries TRBV9 and TRBJ2-1; 11 nucleotides line up with TRBD2. This specimen consisted of peripheral blood mononuclear cells (PBMCs), obtained at new diagnosis, from a patient treated with antithyroid drugs. The DNA of the CDR3 is TGTGCCAGCAGCGTAGGGCCTAGCGGGAGGATAGAGGAGCAGTTCTTC. Amino acids: CASSVGPSGRIEEQFF.